This TCR beta chain was obtained from a study of beta chain features in type 1 diabetes. Note on this clone: Its antigen is as yet unknown. Distinct nucleotide sequences in the sample also encode this CDR3.

General study findings and limits: The naive, central memory and Treg TCRB repertoires looked more alike in patients than they did in healthy donors.

The isolated RNA, all of it, was reverse transcribed, so expressed TCRB transcripts were what got sequenced. About 3.57 million reads were obtained on average from naive, central memory and regulatory T cell samples. Libraries were prepared by immunoSEQ multiplex PCR; TCRdb keeps only in-frame clonotypes and omits some of them. Counted here are approximately 470,000 clones, over 25% occurring once; the ten biggest clones make up 0.05% to 0.07%. The sequencing input was naive CD4+ T cells from blood. This clonotype originated in a young man in good health.

CDR3 sequence (DNA): TGCAGCGCAAGGGGGAGCTACGAGCAGTACTTC. Protein sequence: CSARGSYEQYF. The chain couples TRBV29-1 to TRBJ2-7; D is perhaps TRBD1 (6 bases). V was pared by 7 bases and J by 3 bases, with 10 bases between. CDR3 length: 11 amino acids. Germline V lookup: CDR1 SQVTM, CDR2 ANQGSEA.